The 20 T cell receptor beta chains below come from one sample, sequenced in a study of blood T cell repertoires in COVID-19. Profiled with immunoSEQ multiplex PCR; TCRdb holds only in-frame clones, not every one. Counted here are 20,000 to 30,000 clones, about 91% occurring once; the ten biggest clones make up approximately 19%. Sequenced material: peripheral blood. The receptors derive from a human donor in a cohort sampled during active COVID-19.

J is TRBJ2-7 and V is TRBV10-2; 11 bases match TRBD2. This CDR3 has 16 amino acids. V lost 0 bases and J lost 1; bases outside the gene matches: 2. Germline assignment: CDR1 WSHSY and CDR2 SAAADI. The CDR3 sequence: CASSESGLAASYEQYF. Here the CDR3 DNA reads TGCGCCAGCAGTGAGTCGGGACTAGCGGCTTCCTACGAGCAGTACTTC.

This clone has just a few counts. The chain links TRBV6-6 to TRBJ1-2; no clear D gene. CDR3 length: 14 amino acids. From germline, CDR1 is MNHNY and CDR2 SVGAGI (reference sequence). The V gene lost 0 bases and the J gene lost 8 bases, with 13 bases spanning the gap. CDR3 region: CASSYSNGMGGYTF. The CDR3 region has the DNA TGTGCCAGCAGTTACTCGAACGGGATGGGGGGCTACACCTTC.

The rearrangement links TRBV3-1 (or the pseudogene TRBV3-2) to TRBJ1-4; TRBD1 matches at 7 bases. The CDR3 spans 14 residues. Germline CDR1 reads LGHDT; CDR2 reads YNNKEL (reference sequence). V was clipped by 2 bases and J by 8 bases; unmatched bases: 5. Written as DNA, the CDR3 is TGTGCCAGCAGCCAATTACAGGGGAGGGAAAAACTGTTTTTT. It translates to CASSQLQGREKLFF.

The chain recombines TRBV30 with TRBJ1-1; D gene uncertain. Germline loops: CDR1 GTSNPN, CDR2 SVGIG (reference sequence). The V and J ends lost 3 bases and 2 bases respectively, with 10 bases between them. The CDR3 runs to 13 residues. The CDR3: CAWSTSENTEAFF. Written as DNA, the CDR3 is TGTGCCTGGAGCACCAGCGAAAACACTGAAGCTTTCTTT.

V is TRBV9 and J is TRBJ1-1, with a possible D match to TRBD1 (6 bases). The CDR3 totals 13 residues. Germline V gene data show CDR1 as SGDLS and CDR2 as YYNGEE. The V and J ends lost 6 bases and 1 base respectively, with 10 bases between them. CDR3 region: CASNLGGNTEAFF. The CDR3 nucleotides are TGTGCCAGCAACCTAGGGGGGAACACTGAAGCTTTCTTT.

This rearrangement joins TRBV21-1 to TRBJ1-1. TRBV21-1 is marked as a pseudogene. This CDR3 is 17 amino acids long. CDR3 region: CASNPPGGRGGNTEAFF. The CDR3 bases are TGTGCCAGCAACCCCCCGGGGGGGCGTGGGGGGAACACTGAAGCTTTCTTT.

The chain carries TRBV11-1 and TRBJ2-3; TRBD2 is a possible D gene (5 bases). CDR3 size: 15 residues. V was trimmed by 5 bases and J by 2 bases, leaving 14 bases between them. CDR1 is SGHAT and CDR2 is FQDESV in the germline V gene (reference sequence). CDR3 residues: CASSPGLAATDTQYF. The DNA for the CDR3 is TGTGCCAGCAGCCCCGGACTGGCGGCCACAGATACGCAGTATTTT.

The rearrangement links TRBV5-4 to TRBJ2-5; TRBD2 aligns across 8 bases. The CDR3 runs 15 residues. Germline V gives CDR1 SGHNT, CDR2 YYREEE (reference sequence). Trimming at V came to 4 bases and at J to 5 bases, leaving 10 bases not matched to a gene. CDR3 region: CASSPQLADGETQYF. The CDR3 DNA is TGTGCCAGCAGCCCCCAACTAGCGGATGGCGAGACCCAGTACTTC.

V gene TRBV2 combines with J gene TRBJ2-4; 8 nucleotides agree with TRBD1. CDR1 is SNHLY and CDR2 is FYNNEI in the germline V gene. Losses at the gene ends were 1 base for V and 4 bases for J; bases not matched to a gene: 3. The CDR3 has 15 amino acids. In DNA, the CDR3 is TGTGCCAGCAGTGAAGGACAGGGGAGGAAAAACATTCAGTACTTC. It is translated as CASSEGQGRKNIQYF.

V usage is TRBV7-9 and J usage is TRBJ2-3, with D possibly matching TRBD2 (8 bases). From germline, CDR1 is SEHNR and CDR2 FQNEAQ (reference sequence). The germline V and J ends were trimmed by 2 bases and 4 bases, with 13 bases remaining between them. The CDR3 spans 15 residues. The CDR3 sequence: CASSLSGGTADTQYF. The CDR3 bases are TGTGCCAGCAGCTTATCGGGGGGGACAGCAGATACGCAGTATTTT.

The chain uses TRBV10-3 and TRBJ2-1, with 14 bases fitting TRBD2. The CDR3 covers 16 residues. Germline assignment: CDR1 ENHRY and CDR2 SYGVKD. V trimming: 10 bases; J trimming: 4 bases; junction bases outside the gene matches: 9. CDR3 in DNA: TGTGCCAGCACCGGGACTAGCGGGGGAGGGTACAATGAGCAGTTCTTC. Its translation is CASTGTSGGGYNEQFF.

Only a few counts were recorded for this clone. The chain has TRBV24-1 and TRBJ2-3; 8 bases fit TRBD1. V lost 3 bases to trimming and J lost 0 bases; unmatched junction nucleotides: 4. Germline lookup yields CDR1 KGHDR and CDR2 SFDVKD. CDR3 length: 16 residues. This CDR3 reads CATSDQDRASTDTQYF. The CDR3 region has the DNA TGTGCCACCAGTGATCAGGACAGGGCTAGCACAGATACGCAGTATTTT.

The chain is built from TRBV7-2 and TRBJ1-3; tentative D call: TRBD1 (5 bases). The germline V gene has CDR1 SGHTA and CDR2 FQGNSA. V lost 6 bases to trimming and J lost 4 bases, with 13 bases between them. This CDR3 is built from 14 residues. CDR3: CASSSGLEGNTIYF. The CDR3 DNA reads as TGTGCCAGCAGTTCAGGGTTGGAGGGAAACACCATATATTTT.

This chain connects TRBV5-5 to TRBJ2-7; TRBD1 is a possible D gene (5 bases). This CDR3 has 15 residues. Trimming cost V 0 bases and J 3 bases, with 13 bases left between them. Germline values: CDR1 SGHKS, CDR2 YYEKEE (reference sequence). The CDR3, as DNA: TGTGCCAGCAGCTTGGCCGTACAGGCCGTCTACGAGCAGTACTTC. Amino acid sequence: CASSLAVQAVYEQYF.

This clone appeared a single time. The chain couples TRBV3-1 (or the pseudogene TRBV3-2) to TRBJ2-5; the D is unclear. Germline values: CDR1 LGHDT, CDR2 YNNKEL (reference sequence). Trimming stripped 4 bases from V and 5 bases from J, with 8 bases between. CDR3 size: 12 residues. Written as DNA, the CDR3 is TGTGCCAGCAGCCCGCGCGAGGAGACCCAGTACTTC. Encoded protein: CASSPREETQYF.

The chain joins TRBV28 to TRBJ1-6, with 8 bases lining up with TRBD1. CDR1 MDHEN and CDR2 SYDVKM come from the germline V gene. Trimming cost V 5 bases and J 6 bases; bases outside gene matches: 12. This CDR3 is 17 amino acids long. The CDR3 loop reads CASSPLDRVRGNSPLHF. The CDR3 DNA is TGTGCCAGCAGTCCCCTGGACAGGGTCAGGGGTAATTCACCCCTCCACTTT.

This clone was detected once. The chain carries TRBV19 and TRBJ1-1, with D possibly TRBD1 on 6 matching bases. The germline gives CDR1 LNHDA, CDR2 SQIVND (reference sequence). The CDR3 consists of 15 residues. The V end was cut by 7 bases, the J end by 2 bases, with 17 bases between. The chain's CDR3 is CASTRGGARNTEAFF. CDR3 sequence (DNA): TGTGCCAGTACTCGCGGGGGGGCTCGAAACACTGAAGCTTTCTTT.

The chain links TRBV11-3 to TRBJ2-1; D remains unclear. The CDR3 length is 16 residues. The germline V and J ends were trimmed by 3 bases and 0 bases, with 12 bases remaining between them. Germline values: CDR1 SGHNT, CDR2 YENEEA. The CDR3 loop is CASSFNSFASYNEQFF. As DNA, the CDR3 is TGTGCCAGCAGCTTTAATAGCTTCGCCTCCTACAATGAGCAGTTCTTC.

V usage is TRBV7-2 and J usage is TRBJ2-1; tentatively, D is TRBD1 (5 bases). CDR1 is SGHTA, CDR2 FQGNSA, per germline. This CDR3 has 13 amino acids. V shed 7 bases and J shed 6 bases, with 13 bases lying between them. The CDR3 sequence is CASTNRKRNEQFF. CDR3 DNA sequence: TGTGCCAGCACCAACAGGAAACGCAATGAGCAGTTCTTC.

The chain uses TRBV19 and TRBJ1-1; 8 nucleotides line up with TRBD1. Losses at the gene ends were 5 bases for V and 10 bases for J; bases not matched to a gene: 21. Germline-derived CDR1 and CDR2 are LNHDA and SQIVND (reference sequence). CDR3 length equals 17 residues. In nucleotides, the CDR3 is TGTGCCAGTAGTCCAACCCGCGGACAGGGACATAGGCTAAGAGCTTTCTTT. Translated, it gives CASSPTRGQGHRLRAFF.